The clone carrying this T cell receptor beta chain was seen a few times. These data are taken from a study of cytomegalovirus exposure and HLA in healthy donors. V was pared by 0 bases and J by 8 bases, with 16 bases between. There are 16 residues in the CDR3. From germline, CDR1 is LNHDA and CDR2 SQIVND (reference sequence). The PCR used 60 Vbeta and 13 Jbeta primers. Assay: immunoSEQ multiplex PCR; the TCRdb copy retains only in-frame clones and omits some. This repertoire shows roughly 170,000 clones, around 80% found once; its top ten account for around 2.5%. The specimen was PBMCs. V gene TRBV19 combines with J gene TRBJ1-4, with D possibly being TRBD1 (5 bases). This TCR was sampled from a female donor in good health and CMV-seronegative. The CDR3 is CASSIEDIPNGEKLFF. The CDR3 DNA reads as TGTGCCAGTAGTATAGAGGACATACCAAATGGCGAAAAACTGTTTTTT. Full variable domain (outside the CDR3, taken from reference TRBV19 and TRBJ1-4): DGGITQSPKYLFRKEGQNVTLSCEQNLNHDAMYWYRQDPGQGLRLIYYSQIVNDFQKGDIAEGYSVSREKKESFPLTVTSAQKNPTAFYLCASSIEDIPNGEKLFFGSGTQLSVL.